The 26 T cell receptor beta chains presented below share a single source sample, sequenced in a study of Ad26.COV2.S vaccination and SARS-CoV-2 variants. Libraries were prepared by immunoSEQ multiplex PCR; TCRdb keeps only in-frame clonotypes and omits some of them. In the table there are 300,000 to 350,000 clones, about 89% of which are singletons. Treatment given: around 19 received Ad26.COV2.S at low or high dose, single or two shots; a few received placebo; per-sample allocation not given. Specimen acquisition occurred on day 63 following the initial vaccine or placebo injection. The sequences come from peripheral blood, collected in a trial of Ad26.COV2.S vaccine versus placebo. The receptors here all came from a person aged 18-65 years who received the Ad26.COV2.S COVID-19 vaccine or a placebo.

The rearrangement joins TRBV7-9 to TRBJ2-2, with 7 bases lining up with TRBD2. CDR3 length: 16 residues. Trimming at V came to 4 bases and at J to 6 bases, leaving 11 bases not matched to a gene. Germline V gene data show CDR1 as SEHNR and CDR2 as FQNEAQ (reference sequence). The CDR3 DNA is TGTGCCAGCAGCTGGGAGGGGCTAGCGAAGCCCGGGGAGCTGTTTTTT. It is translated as CASSWEGLAKPGELFF. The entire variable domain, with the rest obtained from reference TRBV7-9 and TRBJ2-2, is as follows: DTGVSQNPRHKITKRGQNVTFRCDPISEHNRLYWYRQTLGQGPEFLTYFQNEAQLEKSRLLSDRFSAERPKGSFSTLEIQRTEQGDSAMYLCASSWEGLAKPGELFFGEGSRLTVL.

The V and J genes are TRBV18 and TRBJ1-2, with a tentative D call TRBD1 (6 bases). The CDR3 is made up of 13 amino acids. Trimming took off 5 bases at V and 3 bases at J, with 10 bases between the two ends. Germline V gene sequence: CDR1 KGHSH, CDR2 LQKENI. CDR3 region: CASSYPGDYGYTF. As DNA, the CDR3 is TGTGCCAGCTCATATCCAGGGGACTATGGCTACACCTTC.

The DNA of the CDR3 is TGCAGCGTTGCAGTAGCGGGTTCGTCTTCCTACAATGAGCAGTTCTTC. Translated: CSVAVAGSSSYNEQFF. The chain recombines TRBV29-1 with TRBJ2-1; the match to TRBD2 covers 7 bases. In germline, CDR1 is SQVTM, CDR2 ANQGSEA. Germline trimming cut 4 bases from V and 1 base from J; bases unmatched to any gene: 10. CDR3 length: 16 residues.

In DNA, the CDR3 is TGTGCCAGTAGAACGACAGGGACTTATGGCTACACCTTC. Amino acids: CASRTTGTYGYTF. The gene calls are TRBV19 and TRBJ1-2, with 7 positions matching TRBD1. The CDR3 is 13 residues long. Germline V gene data show CDR1 as LNHDA and CDR2 as SQIVND (reference sequence). V trimming: 6 bases; J trimming: 5 bases; junction bases outside the gene matches: 6.

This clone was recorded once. The DNA for the CDR3 is TGTGCCAGCAGCTCACCATCCGAAAATAATTCACCCCTCCACTTT. This translates into CASSSPSENNSPLHF. The gene calls are TRBV28 and TRBJ1-6; no clear D gene. CDR3 length equals 15 residues. Trimming pared 6 bases from V and 5 bases from J, leaving 14 bases between. Germline CDR1 MDHEN, CDR2 SYDVKM. Filled out from reference TRBV28 and TRBJ1-6, the complete variable domain reads DVKVTQSSRYLVKRTGEKVFLECVQDMDHENMFWYRQDPGLGLRLIYFSYDVKMKEKGDIPEGYSVSREKKERFSLILESASTNQTSMYLCASSSPSENNSPLHFGNGTRLTVT.

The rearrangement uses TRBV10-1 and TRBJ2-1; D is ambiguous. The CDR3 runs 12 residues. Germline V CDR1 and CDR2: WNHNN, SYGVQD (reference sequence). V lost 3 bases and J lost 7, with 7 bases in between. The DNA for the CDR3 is TGCGCCAGCAGTGACACGGCTAATGAGCAGTTCTTC. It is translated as CASSDTANEQFF.

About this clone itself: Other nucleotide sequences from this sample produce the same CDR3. CDR3 region: CASSQVRGEQYF. In DNA form, the CDR3 reads TGCGCCAGCAGCCAAGTACGAGGGGAGCAGTACTTC. The V call is TRBV4-1, the J call TRBJ2-7, with D perhaps TRBD2 (5 bases). This CDR3 comprises 12 residues. Germline loops: CDR1 MGHRA, CDR2 YSYEKL. The V end was cut by 1 base, the J end by 7 bases, with 8 bases between.

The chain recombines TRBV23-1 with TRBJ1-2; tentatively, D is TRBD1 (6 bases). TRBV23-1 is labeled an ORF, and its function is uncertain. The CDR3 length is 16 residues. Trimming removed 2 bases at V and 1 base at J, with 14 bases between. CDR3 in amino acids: CASSQGGRGINYGYTF. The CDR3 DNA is TGCGCCAGCAGTCAAGGGGGGCGAGGGATTAACTATGGCTACACCTTC.

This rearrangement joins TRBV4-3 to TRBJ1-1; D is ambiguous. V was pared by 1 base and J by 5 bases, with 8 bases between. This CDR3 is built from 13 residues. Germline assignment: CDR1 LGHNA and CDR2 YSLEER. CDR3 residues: CASSQVERTEAFF. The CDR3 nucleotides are TGCGCCAGCAGCCAAGTGGAGAGAACTGAAGCTTTCTTT.

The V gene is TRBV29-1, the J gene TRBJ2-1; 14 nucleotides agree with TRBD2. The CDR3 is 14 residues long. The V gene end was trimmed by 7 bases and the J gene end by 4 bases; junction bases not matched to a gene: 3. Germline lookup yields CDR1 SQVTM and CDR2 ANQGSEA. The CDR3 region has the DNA TGCAGCGGGGGACTAGCGGGGGAATACAATGAGCAGTTCTTC. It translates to CSGGLAGEYNEQFF.

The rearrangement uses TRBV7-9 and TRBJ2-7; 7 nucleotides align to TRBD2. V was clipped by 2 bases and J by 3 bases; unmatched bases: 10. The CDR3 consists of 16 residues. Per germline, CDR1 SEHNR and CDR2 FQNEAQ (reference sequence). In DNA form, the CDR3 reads TGTGCCAGCAGCTTATCGAGTGGGGGGGTTCGCTACGAGCAGTACTTC. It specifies CASSLSSGGVRYEQYF.

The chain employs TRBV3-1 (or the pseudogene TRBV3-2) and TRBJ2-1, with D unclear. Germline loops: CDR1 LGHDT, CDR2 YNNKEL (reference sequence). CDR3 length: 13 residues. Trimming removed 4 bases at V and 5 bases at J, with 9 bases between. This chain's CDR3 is CASSPGFNNEQFF. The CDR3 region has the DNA TGTGCCAGCAGCCCCGGATTCAACAATGAGCAGTTCTTC.

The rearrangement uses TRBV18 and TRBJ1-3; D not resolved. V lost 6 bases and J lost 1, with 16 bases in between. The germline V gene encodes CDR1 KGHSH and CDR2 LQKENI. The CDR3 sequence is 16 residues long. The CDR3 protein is CASSPYDTLSGNTIYF. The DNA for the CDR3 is TGTGCCAGCTCGCCTTACGATACCTTGTCTGGAAACACCATATATTTT.

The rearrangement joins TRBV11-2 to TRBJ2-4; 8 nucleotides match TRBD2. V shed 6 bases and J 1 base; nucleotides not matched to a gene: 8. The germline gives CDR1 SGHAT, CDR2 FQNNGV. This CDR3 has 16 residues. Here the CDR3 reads CASRNLREGAKNIQYF. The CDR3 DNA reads TGTGCCAGCAGAAACCTCCGGGAGGGGGCCAAAAACATTCAGTACTTC.

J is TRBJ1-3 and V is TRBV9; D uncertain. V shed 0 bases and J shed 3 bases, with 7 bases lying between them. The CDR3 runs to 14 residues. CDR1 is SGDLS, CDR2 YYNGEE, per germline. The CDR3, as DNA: TGTGCCAGCAGCGTAGGAGGTTTTGGAAACACCATATATTTT. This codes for CASSVGGFGNTIYF.

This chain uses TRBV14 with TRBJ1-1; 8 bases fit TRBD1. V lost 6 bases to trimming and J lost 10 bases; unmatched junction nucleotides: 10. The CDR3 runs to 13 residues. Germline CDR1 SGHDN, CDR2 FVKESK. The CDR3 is CASSPWTGTRAFF. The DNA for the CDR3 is TGTGCCAGCAGTCCCTGGACAGGGACGAGAGCTTTCTTT.

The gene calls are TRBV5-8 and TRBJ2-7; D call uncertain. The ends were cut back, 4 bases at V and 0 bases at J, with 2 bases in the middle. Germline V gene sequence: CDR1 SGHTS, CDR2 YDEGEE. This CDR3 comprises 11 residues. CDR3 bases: TGTGCCAGCAGCCCCTCCTACGAGCAGTACTTC. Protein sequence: CASSPSYEQYF.

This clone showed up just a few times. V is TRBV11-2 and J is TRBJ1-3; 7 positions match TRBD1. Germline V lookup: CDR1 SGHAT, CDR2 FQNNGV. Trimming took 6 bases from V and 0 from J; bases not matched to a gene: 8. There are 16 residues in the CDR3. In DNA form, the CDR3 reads TGTGCCAGCAGTCTTCTGACAGGGACCTCTGGAAACACCATATATTTT. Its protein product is CASSLLTGTSGNTIYF.

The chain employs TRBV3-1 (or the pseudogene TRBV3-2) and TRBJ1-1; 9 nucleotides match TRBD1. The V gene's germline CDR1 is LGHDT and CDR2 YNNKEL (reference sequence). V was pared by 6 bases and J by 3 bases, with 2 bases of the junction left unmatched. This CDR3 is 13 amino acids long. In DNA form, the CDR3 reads TGTGCCAGCAGACAGGGGGCTTACACTGAAGCTTTCTTT. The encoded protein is CASRQGAYTEAFF.

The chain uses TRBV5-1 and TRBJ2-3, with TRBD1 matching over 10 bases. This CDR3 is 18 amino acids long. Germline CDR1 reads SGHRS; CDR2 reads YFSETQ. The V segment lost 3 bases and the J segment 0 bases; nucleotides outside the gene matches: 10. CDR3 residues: CASSSQPGTGDSTDTQYF. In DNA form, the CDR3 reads TGCGCCAGCAGCTCACAACCCGGGACAGGGGATAGCACAGATACGCAGTATTTT.

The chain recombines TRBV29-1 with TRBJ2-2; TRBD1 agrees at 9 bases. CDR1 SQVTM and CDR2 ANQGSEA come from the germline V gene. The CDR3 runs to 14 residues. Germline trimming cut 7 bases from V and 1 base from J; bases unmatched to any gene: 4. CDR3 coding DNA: TGCAGCGGACGACAGGGGGGGAACACCGGGGAGCTGTTTTTT. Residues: CSGRQGGNTGELFF.

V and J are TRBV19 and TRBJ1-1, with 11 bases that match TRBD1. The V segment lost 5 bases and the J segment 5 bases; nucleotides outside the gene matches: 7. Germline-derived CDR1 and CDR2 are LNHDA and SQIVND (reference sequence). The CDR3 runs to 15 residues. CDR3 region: CASSDWTGGDTEAFF. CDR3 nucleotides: TGTGCCAGTAGTGACTGGACAGGGGGCGATACTGAAGCTTTCTTT.

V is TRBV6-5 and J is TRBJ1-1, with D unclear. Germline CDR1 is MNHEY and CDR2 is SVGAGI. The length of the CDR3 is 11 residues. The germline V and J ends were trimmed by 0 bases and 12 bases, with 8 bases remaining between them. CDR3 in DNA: TGTGCCAGCAGTTACTCGAGGGAAACTTTCTTT. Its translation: CASSYSRETFF.

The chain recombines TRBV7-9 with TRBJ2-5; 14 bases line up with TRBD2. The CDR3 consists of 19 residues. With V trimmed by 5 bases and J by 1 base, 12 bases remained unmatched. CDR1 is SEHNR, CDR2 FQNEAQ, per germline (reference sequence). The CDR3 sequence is CASSTWGGLAGVIQETQYF. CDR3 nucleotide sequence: TGTGCCAGCAGCACATGGGGGGGACTAGCGGGAGTAATCCAAGAGACCCAGTACTTC.

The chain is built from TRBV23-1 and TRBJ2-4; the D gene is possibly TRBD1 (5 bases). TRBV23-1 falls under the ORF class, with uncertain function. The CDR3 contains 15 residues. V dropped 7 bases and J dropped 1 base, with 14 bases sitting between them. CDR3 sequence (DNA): TGCGCCAGCACCGACAGTACCGCGGCCAAAAACATTCAGTACTTC. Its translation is CASTDSTAAKNIQYF.

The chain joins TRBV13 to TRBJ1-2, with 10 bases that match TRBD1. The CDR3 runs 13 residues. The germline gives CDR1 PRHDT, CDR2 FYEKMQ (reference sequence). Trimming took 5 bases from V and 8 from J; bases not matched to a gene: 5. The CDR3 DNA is TGTGCCAGCAGCGAGACAGGGGGCGACGGCTACACCTTC. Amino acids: CASSETGGDGYTF.